A single sample is the source of the 14 T cell receptor beta chains below, sequenced in a study of CD8+ T cells in alopecia areata. cDNA reverse transcribed from extracted RNA served as the sequencing template. TCRdb's table, derived via immunoSEQ multiplex PCR, lists solely in-frame clones and lacks some. The data contain some 120,000 clones, around three fifths of them singletons. The treatment here: oral pan-JAK inhibitor, 5-10 mg twice daily. The material sequenced was CD8+ T cells sorted from blood, taken at week 24, from a patient treated with tofacitinib. The receptors here all came from a human donor with alopecia areata.

The V call is TRBV30, the J call TRBJ1-3; tentatively, D is TRBD1 (5 bases). Deletions cut 4 bases from V and 3 bases from J, with 13 bases between. Germline assignment: CDR1 GTSNPN and CDR2 SVGIG (reference sequence). The CDR3 is made up of 14 amino acids. CDR3 sequence reads: CAWIVGPNGNTIYF. The CDR3, as DNA: TGTGCCTGGATAGTGGGACCTAATGGAAACACCATATATTTT.

The V call is TRBV19, the J call TRBJ2-1; 12 nucleotides line up with TRBD2. V was clipped by 3 bases and J by 6 bases; unmatched bases: 3. The CDR3 loop spans 15 amino acids. Per germline, CDR1 LNHDA and CDR2 SQIVND (reference sequence). The DNA for the CDR3 is TGTGCCAGTAGTATCTCTAGCGGGGGGGCCAATGAGCAGTTCTTC. Its translation: CASSISSGGANEQFF.

This clone was found once. The chain combines TRBV10-3 with TRBJ2-7; D is perhaps TRBD1 (6 bases). CDR3 length equals 17 residues. V dropped 5 bases and J dropped 4 bases, with 24 bases sitting between them. CDR1 is ENHRY and CDR2 is SYGVKD in the germline V gene. In nucleotides, the CDR3 is TGTGCCATCAGTAACCGTCTCCGGGACAAAGGCACTTACGAGCAGTACTTC. Its protein is CAISNRLRDKGTYEQYF.

The rearrangement uses TRBV2 and TRBJ1-1, with D hard to call. V lost 6 bases and J 3 bases, leaving 20 bases between the germline ends. The CDR3 contains 16 residues. The germline V gene encodes CDR1 SNHLY and CDR2 FYNNEI. The CDR3 coding sequence is TGTGCCAGCAGAATGGTAATATGGGGAGAGGACACTGAAGCTTTCTTT. It specifies CASRMVIWGEDTEAFF.

The chain employs TRBV9 and TRBJ2-7; no reliable D call. This CDR3 spans 16 amino acids. CDR1 is SGDLS and CDR2 is YYNGEE in the germline V gene. The V end lost 0 bases, the J end lost 0 bases, and 13 bases lay between the germline ends. CDR3 loop: CASSVADAAGSYEQYF. CDR3 bases: TGTGCCAGCAGCGTAGCGGACGCCGCCGGCTCCTACGAGCAGTACTTC.

The chain couples TRBV7-3 to TRBJ2-7, with D tentatively TRBD2 (5 bases). V dropped 3 bases and J dropped 2 bases, with 8 bases sitting between them. The length of the CDR3 is 13 residues. Germline CDR1 is SGHTA and CDR2 is FQGTGA. The CDR3 coding sequence is TGTGCCAGCAGCTTGGGGAGCCCCTACGAGCAGTACTTC. It translates to CASSLGSPYEQYF.

This clone was recorded at least ten times. V gene TRBV30 combines with J gene TRBJ1-1; the D is unclear. CDR3 size: 14 residues. The V end was cut by 3 bases, the J end by 0 bases, with 11 bases between. CDR1 is GTSNPN and CDR2 is SVGIG in the germline V gene (reference sequence). For the CDR3, the DNA is TGTGCCTGGAGCTCGGGTCCGATGAACACTGAAGCTTTCTTT. It translates to CAWSSGPMNTEAFF.

V is TRBV4-1 and J is TRBJ1-2, with D tentatively TRBD1 (5 bases). The germline CDR1 and CDR2 sequences are MGHRA and YSYEKL. Trimming took off 2 bases at V and 6 bases at J, with 16 bases between the two ends. This CDR3 spans 15 amino acids. CDR3 sequence: CASSQIRGAGDGYTF. In nucleotides, the CDR3 is TGCGCCAGCAGCCAAATTCGCGGGGCTGGTGATGGCTACACCTTC.

This clone was found a few times. CDR3 sequence: CASSQRQAYEQYF. CDR3 bases: TGCGCCAGCAGCCAAAGGCAGGCCTACGAGCAGTACTTC. The V call is TRBV4-1, the J call TRBJ2-7; D is ambiguous. Germline lookup yields CDR1 MGHRA and CDR2 YSYEKL. The length of the CDR3 is 13 residues. Trimming removed 2 bases from V and 2 bases from J, with 7 bases in between.

This clone was observed many times. The chain joins TRBV4-2 to TRBJ2-3; 9 bases are shared with TRBD2. V gave up 0 bases and J gave up 5 bases; unmatched junction bases: 6. The germline CDR1 and CDR2 sequences are LGHNA and YNFKEQ. CDR3 size: 16 residues. In DNA form, the CDR3 reads TGTGCCAGCAGCCAAGATGCTAGCGGGGAGAGAGATACGCAGTATTTT. Translated, it gives CASSQDASGERDTQYF.

This clone appeared a few times. The chain combines TRBV19 with TRBJ1-6; 10 bases map to TRBD1. The CDR3 has 12 amino acids. The germline V gene has CDR1 LNHDA and CDR2 SQIVND (reference sequence). J lost 9 bases, V lost 9 bases, and 2 bases had no gene match. CDR3 loop: CASGDRGSPLHF. The CDR3, as DNA: TGTGCCAGCGGGGACAGGGGTTCACCCCTCCACTTT.

The rearrangement links TRBV7-9 to TRBJ2-7, with TRBD2 matching 7 bases. CDR3 length equals 14 residues. Trimming cost V 5 bases and J 4 bases; bases outside gene matches: 8. Germline V CDR1 and CDR2: SEHNR, FQNEAQ (reference sequence). The CDR3 region has the DNA TGTGCCAGCAGCAGCAGCCGAGCGGGGTACGAGCAGTACTTC. Translation gives CASSSSRAGYEQYF.

The chain couples TRBV19 to TRBJ2-7, with a weak D call TRBD1 (6 bases). With 5 bases removed from V and 4 bases from J, the gap between germline ends came to 15 bases. Germline-derived CDR1 and CDR2 are LNHDA and SQIVND (reference sequence). The CDR3 consists of 14 residues. This chain's CDR3 is CASSSRDILYEQYF. CDR3 sequence (DNA): TGTGCCAGTAGTTCCCGGGACATCCTATACGAGCAGTACTTC. Supplemented by reference TRBV19 and TRBJ2-7, the full variable domain reads DGGITQSPKYLFRKEGQNVTLSCEQNLNHDAMYWYRQDPGQGLRLIYYSQIVNDFQKGDIAEGYSVSREKKESFPLTVTSAQKNPTAFYLCASSSRDILYEQYFGPGTRLTVT.

V is TRBV7-3 and J is TRBJ2-1, with D possibly TRBD1 on 6 matching bases. V was shortened by 5 bases and J by 8 bases, with 19 bases between the two germline ends. Germline CDR1 is SGHTA and CDR2 is FQGTGA. The CDR3 contains 15 residues. The CDR3 nucleotides read TGTGCCAGCAGCAAAGAAGGGGGTCCATTCGATGAGCAGTTCTTC. This gives the protein CASSKEGGPFDEQFF.